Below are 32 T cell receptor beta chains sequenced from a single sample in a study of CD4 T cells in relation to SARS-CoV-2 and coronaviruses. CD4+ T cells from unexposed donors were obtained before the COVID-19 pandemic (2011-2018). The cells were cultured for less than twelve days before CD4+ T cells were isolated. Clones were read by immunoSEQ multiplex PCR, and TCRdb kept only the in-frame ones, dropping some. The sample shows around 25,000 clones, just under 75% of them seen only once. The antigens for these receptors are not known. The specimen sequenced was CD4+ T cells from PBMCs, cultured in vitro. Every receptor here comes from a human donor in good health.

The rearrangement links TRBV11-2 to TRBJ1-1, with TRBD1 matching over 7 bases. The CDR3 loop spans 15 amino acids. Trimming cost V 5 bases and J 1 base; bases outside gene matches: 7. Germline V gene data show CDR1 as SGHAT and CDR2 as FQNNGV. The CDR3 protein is CASSRPGTENTEAFF. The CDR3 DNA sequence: TGTGCCAGCAGCCGCCCCGGGACAGAGAACACTGAAGCTTTCTTT.

CDR3 in amino acids: CASSYGGETQYF. In nucleotides, the CDR3 is TGTGCCAGCAGTTACGGGGGGGAGACCCAGTACTTC. J is TRBJ2-5 and V is TRBV6-2 or TRBV6-3; possibly TRBD2 for D (6 bases). The CDR3 spans 12 residues. Germline V gene lookup returns CDR1 MNHEY and CDR2 SVGEGT. V was shortened by 2 bases and J by 5 bases, with 6 bases between the two germline ends.

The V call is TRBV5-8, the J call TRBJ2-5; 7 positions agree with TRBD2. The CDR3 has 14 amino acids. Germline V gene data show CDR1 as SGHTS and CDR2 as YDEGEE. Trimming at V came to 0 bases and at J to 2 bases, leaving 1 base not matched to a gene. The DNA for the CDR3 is TGTGCCAGCAGCTTGGGGACTAGACAAGAGACCCAGTACTTC. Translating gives CASSLGTRQETQYF.

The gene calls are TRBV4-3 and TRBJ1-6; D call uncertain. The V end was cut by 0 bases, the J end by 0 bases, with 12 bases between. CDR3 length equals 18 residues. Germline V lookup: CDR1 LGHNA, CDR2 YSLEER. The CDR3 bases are TGCGCCAGCAGCCAAGATCTGGGCAGCAGCTCCTATAATTCACCCCTCCACTTT. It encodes CASSQDLGSSSYNSPLHF.

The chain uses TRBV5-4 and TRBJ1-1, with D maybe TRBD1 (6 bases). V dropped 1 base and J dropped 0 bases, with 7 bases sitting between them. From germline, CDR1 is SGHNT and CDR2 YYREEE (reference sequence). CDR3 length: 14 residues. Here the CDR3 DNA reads TGTGCCAGCAGCTTGTGGGGGCTGAACACTGAAGCTTTCTTT. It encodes CASSLWGLNTEAFF. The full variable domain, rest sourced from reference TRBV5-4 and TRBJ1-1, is ETGVTQSPTHLIKTRGQQVTLRCSSQSGHNTVSWYQQALGQGPQFIFQYYREEENGRGNFPPRFSGLQFPNYSSELNVNALELDDSALYLCASSLWGLNTEAFFGQGTRLTVV.

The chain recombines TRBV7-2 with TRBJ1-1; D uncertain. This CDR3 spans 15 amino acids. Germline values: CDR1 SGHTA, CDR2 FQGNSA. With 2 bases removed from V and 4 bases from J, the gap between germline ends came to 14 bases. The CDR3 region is CASSLRLAWRTEAFF. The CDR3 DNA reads TGTGCCAGCAGCTTACGACTAGCCTGGCGCACTGAAGCTTTCTTT.

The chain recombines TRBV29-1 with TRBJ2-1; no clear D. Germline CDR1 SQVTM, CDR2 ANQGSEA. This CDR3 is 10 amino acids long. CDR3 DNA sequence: TGCAGAAGGGTCCACAATGAGCAGTTCTTC. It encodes CRRVHNEQFF.

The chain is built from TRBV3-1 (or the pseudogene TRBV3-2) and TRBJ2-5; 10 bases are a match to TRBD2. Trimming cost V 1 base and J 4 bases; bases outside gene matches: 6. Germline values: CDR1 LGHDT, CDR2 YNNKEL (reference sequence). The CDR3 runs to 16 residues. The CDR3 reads CASSQGLAGEGETQYF. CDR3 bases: TGTGCCAGCAGCCAAGGCCTAGCGGGGGAAGGAGAGACCCAGTACTTC.

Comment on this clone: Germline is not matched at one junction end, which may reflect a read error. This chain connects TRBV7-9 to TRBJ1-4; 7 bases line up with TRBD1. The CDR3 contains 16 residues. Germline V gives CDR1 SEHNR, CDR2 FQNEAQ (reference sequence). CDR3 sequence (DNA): TGTGCCAGCACCTTATTTGCCGGGACAGAAAATGAAAAACTGTTTTTT. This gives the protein CASTLFAGTENEKLFF.

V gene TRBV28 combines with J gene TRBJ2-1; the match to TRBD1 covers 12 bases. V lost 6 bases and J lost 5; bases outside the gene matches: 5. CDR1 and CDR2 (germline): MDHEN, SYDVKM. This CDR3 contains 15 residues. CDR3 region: CASSRDRGQDNEQFF. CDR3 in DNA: TGTGCCAGCAGCCGGGACAGGGGGCAAGACAATGAGCAGTTCTTC.

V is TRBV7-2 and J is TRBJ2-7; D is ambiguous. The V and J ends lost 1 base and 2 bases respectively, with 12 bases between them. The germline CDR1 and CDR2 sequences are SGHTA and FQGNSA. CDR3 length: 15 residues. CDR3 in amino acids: CASSLDWASAYEQYF. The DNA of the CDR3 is TGTGCCAGCAGCTTAGATTGGGCGTCCGCCTACGAGCAGTACTTC.

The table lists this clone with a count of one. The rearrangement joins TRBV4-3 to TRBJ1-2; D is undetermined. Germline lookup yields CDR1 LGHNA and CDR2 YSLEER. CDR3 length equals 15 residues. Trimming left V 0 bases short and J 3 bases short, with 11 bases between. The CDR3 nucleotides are TGCGCCAGCAGCCAAGACCAGGCTACGGACTATGGCTACACCTTC. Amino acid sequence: CASSQDQATDYGYTF.

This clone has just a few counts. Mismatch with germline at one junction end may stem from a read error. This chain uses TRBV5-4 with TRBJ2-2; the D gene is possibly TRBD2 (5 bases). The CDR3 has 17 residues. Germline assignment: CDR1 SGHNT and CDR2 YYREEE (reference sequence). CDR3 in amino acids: CASSFMIRTPKTGELFF. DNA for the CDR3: TGTGCCAGCAGCTTCATGATCAGGACTCCGAAGACCGGGGAGCTGTTTTTT.

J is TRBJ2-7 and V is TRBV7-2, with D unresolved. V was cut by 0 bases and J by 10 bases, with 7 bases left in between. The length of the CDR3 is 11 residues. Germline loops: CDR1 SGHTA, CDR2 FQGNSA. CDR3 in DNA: TGTGCCAGCAGCTTAGCCACCCTACAGTACTTC. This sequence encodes CASSLATLQYF.

The CDR3 sequence: CASSSYRGRGAFF. In DNA, the CDR3 is TGCGCCAGCAGCAGTTACAGGGGGCGCGGAGCTTTCTTT. The rearrangement joins TRBV10-2 to TRBJ1-1; 9 bases match TRBD1. The junction had 9 bases not matched to a gene; V was cut back by 6 bases and J by 10 bases. Germline V gene lookup returns CDR1 WSHSY and CDR2 SAAADI. The CDR3 extends over 13 amino acids.

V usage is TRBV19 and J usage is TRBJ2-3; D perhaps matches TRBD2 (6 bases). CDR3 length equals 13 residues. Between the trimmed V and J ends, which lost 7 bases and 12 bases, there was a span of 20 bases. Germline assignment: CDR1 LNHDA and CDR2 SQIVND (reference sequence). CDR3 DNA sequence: TGTGCCAGTAAAGACTCGGGACTCCCTCATCAGTATTTT. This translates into CASKDSGLPHQYF.

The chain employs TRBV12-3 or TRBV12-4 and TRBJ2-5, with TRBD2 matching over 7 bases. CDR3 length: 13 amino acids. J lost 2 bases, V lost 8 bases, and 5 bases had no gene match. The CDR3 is CASSGGVQETQYF. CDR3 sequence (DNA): TGTGCCAGCTCTGGGGGGGTTCAAGAGACCCAGTACTTC.

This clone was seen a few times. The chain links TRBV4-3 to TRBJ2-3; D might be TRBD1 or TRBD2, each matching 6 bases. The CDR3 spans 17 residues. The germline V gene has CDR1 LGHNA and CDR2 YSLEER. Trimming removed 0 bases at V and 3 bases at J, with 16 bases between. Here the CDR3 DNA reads TGCGCCAGCAGCCAAGACGGTCAGGGGAGGTTAACAGATACGCAGTATTTT. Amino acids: CASSQDGQGRLTDTQYF.

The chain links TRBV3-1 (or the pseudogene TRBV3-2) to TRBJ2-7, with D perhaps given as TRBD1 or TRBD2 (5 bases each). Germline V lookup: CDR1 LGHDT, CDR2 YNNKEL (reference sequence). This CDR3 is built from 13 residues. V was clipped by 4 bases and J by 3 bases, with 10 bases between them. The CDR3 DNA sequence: TGTGCCAGCAGCCTGGGACGGGGCTACGAGCAGTACTTC. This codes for CASSLGRGYEQYF.

CDR3 amino acids: CASSQGDSSGANVLTF. DNA for the CDR3: TGTGCCAGCAGCCAAGGCGACAGCTCTGGGGCCAACGTCCTGACTTTC. The chain carries TRBV4-2 and TRBJ2-6; possible D gene TRBD1, 5 bases. The V gene lost 1 base and the J gene lost 0 bases, with 7 bases spanning the gap. This CDR3 spans 16 amino acids. CDR1 and CDR2 from the germline V gene are LGHNA and YNFKEQ.

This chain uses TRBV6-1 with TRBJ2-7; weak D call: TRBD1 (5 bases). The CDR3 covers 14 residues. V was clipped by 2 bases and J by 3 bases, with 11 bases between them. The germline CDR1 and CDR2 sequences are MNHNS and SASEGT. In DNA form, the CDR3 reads TGTGCCAGCAGTGAACTGGGTAGGGGCTACGAGCAGTACTTC. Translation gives CASSELGRGYEQYF.

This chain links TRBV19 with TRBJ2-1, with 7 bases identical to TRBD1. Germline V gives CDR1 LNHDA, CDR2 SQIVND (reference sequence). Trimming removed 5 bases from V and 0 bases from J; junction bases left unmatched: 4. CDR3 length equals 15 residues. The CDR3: CASSETGNSYNEQFF. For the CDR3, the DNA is TGTGCCAGTAGTGAGACAGGGAACTCCTACAATGAGCAGTTCTTC.

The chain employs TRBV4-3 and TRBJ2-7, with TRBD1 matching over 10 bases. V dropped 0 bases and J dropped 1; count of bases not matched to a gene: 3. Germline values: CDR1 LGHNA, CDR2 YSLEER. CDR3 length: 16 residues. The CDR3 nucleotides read TGCGCCAGCAGCCAAGAAGGACAGGGGGGATCCTACGAGCAGTACTTC. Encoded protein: CASSQEGQGGSYEQYF.

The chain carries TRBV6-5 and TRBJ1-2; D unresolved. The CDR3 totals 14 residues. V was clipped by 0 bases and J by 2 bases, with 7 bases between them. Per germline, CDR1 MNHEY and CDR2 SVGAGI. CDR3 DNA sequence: TGTGCCAGCAGTTACTCGTATTCGAACTATGGCTACACCTTC. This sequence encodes CASSYSYSNYGYTF.

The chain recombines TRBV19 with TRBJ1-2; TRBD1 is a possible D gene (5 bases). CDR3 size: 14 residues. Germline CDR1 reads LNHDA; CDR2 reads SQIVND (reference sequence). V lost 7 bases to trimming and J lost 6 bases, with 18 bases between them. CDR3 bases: TGTGCCAGTACCTCAGATAGGGGACGCGATGGCTACACCTTC. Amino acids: CASTSDRGRDGYTF. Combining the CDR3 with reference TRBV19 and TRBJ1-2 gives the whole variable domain DGGITQSPKYLFRKEGQNVTLSCEQNLNHDAMYWYRQDPGQGLRLIYYSQIVNDFQKGDIAEGYSVSREKKESFPLTVTSAQKNPTAFYLCASTSDRGRDGYTFGSGTRLTVV.

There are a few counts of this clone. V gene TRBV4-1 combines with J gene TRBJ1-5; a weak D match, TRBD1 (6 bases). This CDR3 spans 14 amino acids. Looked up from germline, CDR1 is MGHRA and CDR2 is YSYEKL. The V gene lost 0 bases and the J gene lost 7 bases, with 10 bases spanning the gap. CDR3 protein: CASSQEGGLQPQHF. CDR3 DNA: TGCGCCAGCAGCCAAGAAGGGGGATTGCAGCCCCAGCATTTT.

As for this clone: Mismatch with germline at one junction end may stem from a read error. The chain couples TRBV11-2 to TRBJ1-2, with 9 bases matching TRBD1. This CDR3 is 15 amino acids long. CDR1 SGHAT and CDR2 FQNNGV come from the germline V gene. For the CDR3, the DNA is TGTGCCAGCACCTTAGAAACAGGGGGCCGTCAAGGCTACACCTTC. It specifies CASTLETGGRQGYTF.

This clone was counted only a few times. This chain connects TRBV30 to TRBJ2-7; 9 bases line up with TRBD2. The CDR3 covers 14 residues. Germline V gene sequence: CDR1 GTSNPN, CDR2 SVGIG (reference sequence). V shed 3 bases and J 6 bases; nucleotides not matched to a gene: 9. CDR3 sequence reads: CAWRSSGRFGEQYF. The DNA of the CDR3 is TGTGCCTGGAGAAGTAGCGGGAGATTCGGCGAGCAGTACTTC. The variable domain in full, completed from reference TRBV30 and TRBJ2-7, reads SQTIHQWPATLVQPVGSPLSLECTVEGTSNPNLYWYRQAAGRGLQLLFYSVGIGQISSEVPQNLSASRPQDRQFILSSKKLLLSDSGFYLCAWRSSGRFGEQYFGPGTRLTVT.

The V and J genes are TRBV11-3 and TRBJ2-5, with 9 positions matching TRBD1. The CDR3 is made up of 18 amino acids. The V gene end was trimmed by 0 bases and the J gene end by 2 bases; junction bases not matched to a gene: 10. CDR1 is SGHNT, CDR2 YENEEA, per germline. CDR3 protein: CASSLDPRQGEKQETQYF. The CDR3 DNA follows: TGTGCCAGCAGCTTAGATCCCCGACAGGGGGAAAAACAAGAGACCCAGTACTTC.

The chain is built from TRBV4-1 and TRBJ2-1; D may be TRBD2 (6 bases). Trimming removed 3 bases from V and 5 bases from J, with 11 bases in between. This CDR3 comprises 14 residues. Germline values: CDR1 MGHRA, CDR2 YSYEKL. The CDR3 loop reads CASSQPAGNNEQFF. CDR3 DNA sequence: TGCGCCAGCAGCCAGCCCGCGGGGAACAATGAGCAGTTCTTC.

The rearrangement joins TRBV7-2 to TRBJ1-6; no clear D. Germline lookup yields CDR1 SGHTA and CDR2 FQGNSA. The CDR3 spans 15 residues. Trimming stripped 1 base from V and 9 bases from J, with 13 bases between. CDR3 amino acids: CASSLERASGSPLHF. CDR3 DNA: TGTGCCAGCAGCTTAGAACGCGCGTCGGGTTCACCCCTCCACTTT.

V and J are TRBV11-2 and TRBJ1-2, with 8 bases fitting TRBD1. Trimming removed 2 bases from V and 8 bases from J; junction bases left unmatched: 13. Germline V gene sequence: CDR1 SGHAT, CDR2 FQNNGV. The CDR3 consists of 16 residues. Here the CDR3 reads CASSLMSGGQSRGYTF. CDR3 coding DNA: TGTGCCAGCAGCTTAATGTCAGGGGGCCAAAGCAGGGGCTACACCTTC.